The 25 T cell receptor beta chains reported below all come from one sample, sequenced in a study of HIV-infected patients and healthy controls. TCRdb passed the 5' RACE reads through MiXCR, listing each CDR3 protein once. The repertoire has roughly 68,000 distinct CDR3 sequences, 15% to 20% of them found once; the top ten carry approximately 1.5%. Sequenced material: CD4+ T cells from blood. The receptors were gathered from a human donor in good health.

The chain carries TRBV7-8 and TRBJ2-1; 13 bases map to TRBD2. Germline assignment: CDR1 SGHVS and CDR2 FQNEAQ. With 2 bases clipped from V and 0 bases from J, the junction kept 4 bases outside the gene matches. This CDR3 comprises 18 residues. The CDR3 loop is CASSLRTSGGISYNEQFF. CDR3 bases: TGTGCCAGCAGCTTACGGACTAGCGGGGGCATCTCCTACAATGAGCAGTTCTTC. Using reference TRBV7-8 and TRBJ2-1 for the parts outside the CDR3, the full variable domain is GAGVSQSPRYKVAKRGQDVALRCDPISGHVSLFWYQQALGQGPEFLTYFQNEAQLDKSGLPSDRFFAERPEGSVSTLKIQRTQQEDSAVYLCASSLRTSGGISYNEQFFGPGTRLTVL.

As DNA, the CDR3 is TGTGCCAGCAGCCGCACCGGGACAGGGTTATACGAGCAGTACTTC. It encodes CASSRTGTGLYEQYF. J is TRBJ2-7 and V is TRBV14, with 9 bases that match TRBD1. The length of the CDR3 is 15 residues. The V segment lost 4 bases and the J segment 4 bases; nucleotides outside the gene matches: 8. The germline CDR1 and CDR2 sequences are SGHDN and FVKESK.

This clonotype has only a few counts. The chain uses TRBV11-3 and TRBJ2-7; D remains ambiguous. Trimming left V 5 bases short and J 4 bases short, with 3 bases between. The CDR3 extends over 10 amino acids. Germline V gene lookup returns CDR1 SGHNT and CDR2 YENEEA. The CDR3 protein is CASSPYEQYF. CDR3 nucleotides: TGTGCCAGCAGCCCGTACGAGCAGTACTTC.

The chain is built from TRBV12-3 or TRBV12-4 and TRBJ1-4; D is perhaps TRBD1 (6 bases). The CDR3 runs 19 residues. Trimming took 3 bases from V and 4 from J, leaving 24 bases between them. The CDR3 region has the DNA TGTGCCAGCAGTTTTGGGGGGCCCCTACTCCTCGTCAATAATGAAAAACTGTTTTTT. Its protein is CASSFGGPLLLVNNEKLFF.

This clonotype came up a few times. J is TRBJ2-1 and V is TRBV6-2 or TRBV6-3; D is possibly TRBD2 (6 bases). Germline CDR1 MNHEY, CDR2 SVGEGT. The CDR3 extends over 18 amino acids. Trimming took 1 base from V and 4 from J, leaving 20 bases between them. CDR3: CASSYFGAGGTSYNEQFF. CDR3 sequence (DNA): TGTGCCAGCAGTTACTTTGGGGCCGGCGGGACGAGTTACAATGAGCAGTTCTTC.

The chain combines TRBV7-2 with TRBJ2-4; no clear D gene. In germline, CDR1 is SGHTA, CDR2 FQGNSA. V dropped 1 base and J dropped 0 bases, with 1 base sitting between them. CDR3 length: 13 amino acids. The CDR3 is CASSLEAKNIQYF. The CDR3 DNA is TGTGCCAGCAGCTTAGAAGCCAAAAACATTCAGTACTTC.

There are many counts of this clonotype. This CDR3 is CSASTAGQETQYF. The CDR3 nucleotides read TGCAGTGCTAGTACGGCAGGTCAAGAGACCCAGTACTTC. This chain connects TRBV20-1 to TRBJ2-5; no firm D call. CDR1 DFQATT and CDR2 SNEGSKA come from the germline V gene (reference sequence). This CDR3 has 13 amino acids. Between the trimmed V and J ends, which lost 3 bases and 2 bases, there was a span of 10 bases.

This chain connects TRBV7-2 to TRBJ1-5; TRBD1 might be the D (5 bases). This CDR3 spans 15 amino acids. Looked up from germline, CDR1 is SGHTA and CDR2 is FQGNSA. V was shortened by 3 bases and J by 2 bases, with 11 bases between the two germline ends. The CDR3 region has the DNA TGTGCCAGCAGCTTGCGGGGGGGGGGCAATCAGCCCCAGCATTTT. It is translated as CASSLRGGGNQPQHF.

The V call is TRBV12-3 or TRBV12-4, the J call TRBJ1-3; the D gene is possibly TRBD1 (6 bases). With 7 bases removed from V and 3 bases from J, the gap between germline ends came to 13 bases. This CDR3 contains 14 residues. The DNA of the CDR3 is TGTGCCAGCAACAACAGGGCTTTTGGAAACACCATATATTTT. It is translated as CASNNRAFGNTIYF.

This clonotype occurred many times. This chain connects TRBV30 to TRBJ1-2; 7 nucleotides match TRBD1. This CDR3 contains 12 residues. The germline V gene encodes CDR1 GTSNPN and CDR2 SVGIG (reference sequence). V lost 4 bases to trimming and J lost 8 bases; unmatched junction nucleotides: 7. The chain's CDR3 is CAWKWRGLGYTF. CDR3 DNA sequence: TGTGCCTGGAAATGGAGGGGGCTCGGCTACACCTTC.

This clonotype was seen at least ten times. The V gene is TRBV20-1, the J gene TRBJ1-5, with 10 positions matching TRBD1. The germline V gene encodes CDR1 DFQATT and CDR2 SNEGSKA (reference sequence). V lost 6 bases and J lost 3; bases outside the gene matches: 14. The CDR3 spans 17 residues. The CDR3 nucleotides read TGCAGTGCCGGGACAGGGGCCCAACGCGGGAACAATCAGCCCCAGCATTTT. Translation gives CSAGTGAQRGNNQPQHF.

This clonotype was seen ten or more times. CDR3 region: CSVAGTSLWNTEAFF. The CDR3 nucleotides are TGCAGCGTTGCCGGGACATCCCTTTGGAACACTGAAGCTTTCTTT. The V and J genes are TRBV29-1 and TRBJ1-1; D possibly corresponds to TRBD1 (6 bases). V gave up 4 bases and J gave up 1 base, with 16 bases separating them. This CDR3 spans 15 amino acids. Germline assignment: CDR1 SQVTM and CDR2 ANQGSEA.

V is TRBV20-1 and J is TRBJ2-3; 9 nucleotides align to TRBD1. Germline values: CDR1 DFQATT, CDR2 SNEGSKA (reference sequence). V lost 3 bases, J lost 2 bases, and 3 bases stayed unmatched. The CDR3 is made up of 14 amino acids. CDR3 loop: CSASRTGDTDTQYF. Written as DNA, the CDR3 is TGCAGTGCTAGCAGGACAGGGGACACAGATACGCAGTATTTT.

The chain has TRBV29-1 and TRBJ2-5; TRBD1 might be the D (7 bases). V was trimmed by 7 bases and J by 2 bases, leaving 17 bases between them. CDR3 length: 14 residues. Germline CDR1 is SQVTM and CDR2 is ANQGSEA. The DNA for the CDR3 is TGCAGCGCTGGAGGGGGCCGGGGGCAAGAGACCCAGTACTTC. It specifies CSAGGGRGQETQYF.

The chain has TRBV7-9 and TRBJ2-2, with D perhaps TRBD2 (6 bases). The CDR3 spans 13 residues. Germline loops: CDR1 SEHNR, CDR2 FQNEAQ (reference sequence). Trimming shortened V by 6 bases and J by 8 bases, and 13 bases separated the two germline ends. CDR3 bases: TGTGCCAGCAGAGAGGAGGGTCCGGGGGAGCTGTTTTTT. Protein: CASREEGPGELFF. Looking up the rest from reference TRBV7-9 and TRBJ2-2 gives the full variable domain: DTGVSQNPRHKITKRGQNVTFRCDPISEHNRLYWYRQTLGQGPEFLTYFQNEAQLEKSRLLSDRFSAERPKGSFSTLEIQRTEQGDSAMYLCASREEGPGELFFGEGSRLTVL.

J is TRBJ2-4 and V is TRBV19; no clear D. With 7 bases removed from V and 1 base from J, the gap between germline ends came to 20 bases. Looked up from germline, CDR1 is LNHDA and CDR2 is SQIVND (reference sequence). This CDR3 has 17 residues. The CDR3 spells CASTQRPLGVAKNIQYF. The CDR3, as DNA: TGTGCCAGTACCCAACGGCCCCTTGGGGTGGCCAAAAACATTCAGTACTTC. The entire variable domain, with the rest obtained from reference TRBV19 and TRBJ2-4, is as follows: DGGITQSPKYLFRKEGQNVTLSCEQNLNHDAMYWYRQDPGQGLRLIYYSQIVNDFQKGDIAEGYSVSREKKESFPLTVTSAQKNPTAFYLCASTQRPLGVAKNIQYFGAGTRLSVL.

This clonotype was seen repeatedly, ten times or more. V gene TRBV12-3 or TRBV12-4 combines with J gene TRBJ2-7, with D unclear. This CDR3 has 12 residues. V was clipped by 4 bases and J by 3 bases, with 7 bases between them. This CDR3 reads CASSSGVYEQYF. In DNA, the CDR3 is TGTGCCAGCAGTTCGGGCGTCTACGAGCAGTACTTC.

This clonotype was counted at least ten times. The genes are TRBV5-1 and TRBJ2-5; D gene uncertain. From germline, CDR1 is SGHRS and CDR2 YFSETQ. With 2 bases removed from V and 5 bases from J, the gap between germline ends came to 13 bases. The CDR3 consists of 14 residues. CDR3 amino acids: CASSLGSSKETQYF. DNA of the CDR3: TGCGCCAGCAGCTTAGGGTCCTCTAAGGAGACCCAGTACTTC.

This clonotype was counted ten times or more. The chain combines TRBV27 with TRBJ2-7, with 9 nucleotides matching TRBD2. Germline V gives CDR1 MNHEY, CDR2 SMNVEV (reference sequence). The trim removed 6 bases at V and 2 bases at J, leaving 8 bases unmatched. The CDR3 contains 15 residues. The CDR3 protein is CASRIDGGRAYEQYF. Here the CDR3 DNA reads TGTGCCAGCAGGATAGACGGCGGGAGGGCCTACGAGCAGTACTTC.

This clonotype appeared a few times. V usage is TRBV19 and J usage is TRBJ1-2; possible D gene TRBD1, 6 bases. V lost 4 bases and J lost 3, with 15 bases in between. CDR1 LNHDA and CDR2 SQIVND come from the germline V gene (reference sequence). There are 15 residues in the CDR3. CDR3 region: CASSTSDSLYYGYTF. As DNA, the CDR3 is TGTGCCAGTAGTACTTCGGACAGTCTCTACTATGGCTACACCTTC.

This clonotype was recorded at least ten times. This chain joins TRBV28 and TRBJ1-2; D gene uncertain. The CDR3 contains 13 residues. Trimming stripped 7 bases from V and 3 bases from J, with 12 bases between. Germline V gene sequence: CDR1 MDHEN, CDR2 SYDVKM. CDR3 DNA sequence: TGTGCCAGCATGGATCCAGTGGACTATGGCTACACCTTC. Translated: CASMDPVDYGYTF.

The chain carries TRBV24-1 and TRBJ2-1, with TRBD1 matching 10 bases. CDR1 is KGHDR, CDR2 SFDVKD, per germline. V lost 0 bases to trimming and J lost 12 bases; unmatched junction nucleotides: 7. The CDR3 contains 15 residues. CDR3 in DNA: TGTGCCACCAGTGATTTGCAAACCCGGACAGGGGGGCAGTTCTTC. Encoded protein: CATSDLQTRTGGQFF.

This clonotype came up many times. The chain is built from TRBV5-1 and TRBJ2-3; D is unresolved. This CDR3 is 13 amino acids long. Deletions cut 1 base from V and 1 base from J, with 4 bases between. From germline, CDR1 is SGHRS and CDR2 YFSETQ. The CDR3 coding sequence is TGCGCCAGCAGCTTGACCGGCACAGATACGCAGTATTTT. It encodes CASSLTGTDTQYF.

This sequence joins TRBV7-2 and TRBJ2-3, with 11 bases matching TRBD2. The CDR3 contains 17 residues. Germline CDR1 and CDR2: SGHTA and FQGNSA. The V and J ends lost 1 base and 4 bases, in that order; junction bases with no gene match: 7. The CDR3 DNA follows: TGTGCCAGCAGCTTAGTCACTAGCGGGAGAGGGGCAGATACGCAGTATTTT. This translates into CASSLVTSGRGADTQYF.

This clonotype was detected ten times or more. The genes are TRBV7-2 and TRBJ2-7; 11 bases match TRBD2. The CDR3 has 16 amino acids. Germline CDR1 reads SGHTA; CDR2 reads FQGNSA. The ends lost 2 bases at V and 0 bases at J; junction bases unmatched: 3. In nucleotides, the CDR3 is TGTGCCAGCAGCTTAACTAGCGGGGGTAGCTCCTACGAGCAGTACTTC. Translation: CASSLTSGGSSYEQYF.